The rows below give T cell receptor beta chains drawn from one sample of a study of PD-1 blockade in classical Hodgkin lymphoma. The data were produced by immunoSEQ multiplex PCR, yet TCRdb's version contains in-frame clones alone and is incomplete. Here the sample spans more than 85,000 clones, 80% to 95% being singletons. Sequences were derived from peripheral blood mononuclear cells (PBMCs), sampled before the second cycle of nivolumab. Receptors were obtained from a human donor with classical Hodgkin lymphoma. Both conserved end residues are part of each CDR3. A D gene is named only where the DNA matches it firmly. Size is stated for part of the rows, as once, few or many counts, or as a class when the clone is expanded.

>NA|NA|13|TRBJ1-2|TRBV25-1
TGTGCCAGCAGGGACTTATACTCCATTGGCTACACCTTC
CASRDLYSIGYTF
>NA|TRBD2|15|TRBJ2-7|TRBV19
TGTGCCACCCAAGTAAGGGCGGGAGGGACCTACGAGCAGTACTTC
CATQVRAGGTYEQYF
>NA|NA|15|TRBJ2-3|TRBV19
TGTGCCAGTAGTATAGGTTCAGGGAGCACAGATACGCAGTATTTT
CASSIGSGSTDTQYF
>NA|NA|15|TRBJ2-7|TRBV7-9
TGTGCCAGCAACTTCCTTGGACATTTTTCGGGAGAGCAGTACTTC
CASNFLGHFSGEQYF
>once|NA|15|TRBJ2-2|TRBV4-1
TGCGCCAGCAGCCAAGACGGACTGCAAACCGGGGAGCTGTTTTTT
CASSQDGLQTGELFF
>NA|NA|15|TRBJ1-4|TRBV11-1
TGTGCCAGCAGCCCACGGACTCTTCCAGCTGAAAAACTGTTTTTT
CASSPRTLPAEKLFF
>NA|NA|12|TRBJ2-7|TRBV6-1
TGTGCCAGCAGGGATAGGGTCTACGAGCAGTACTTC
CASRDRVYEQYF
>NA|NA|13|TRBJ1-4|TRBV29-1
TGCAGCGTTGGGACCCCATTAGGAGAAAAACTGTTTTTT
CSVGTPLGEKLFF
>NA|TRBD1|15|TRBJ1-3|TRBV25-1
TGTGCCAGCAGTGCCGGGACAGGGGCTGGAAACACCATATATTTT
CASSAGTGAGNTIYF
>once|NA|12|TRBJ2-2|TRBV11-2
TGTGCCAGCAGCTTAGGGATCGGGGAGCTGTTTTTT
CASSLGIGELFF
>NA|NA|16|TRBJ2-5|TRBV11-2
TGTGCCAGCAGCTTAGGTCATGGGCCAGGGGAGGAGACCCAGTACTTC
CASSLGHGPGEETQYF
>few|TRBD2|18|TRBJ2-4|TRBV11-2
TGTGCCAGCAGCTTAGTCCCACTAGCGGGAGGGCCTGGGAACATTCAGTACTTC
CASSLVPLAGGPGNIQYF
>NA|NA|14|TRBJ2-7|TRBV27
TGTGCCAGCAGTCGAAACTGGGGGAATTACGAGCAGTACTTC
CASSRNWGNYEQYF
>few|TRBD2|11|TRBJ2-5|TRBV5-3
TGTGCCAGAAGACTGGGGGGGGACCAGTACTTC
CARRLGGDQYF
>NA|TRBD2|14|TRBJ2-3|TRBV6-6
TGTGCCAGCGGGGCGGGAGATCCCACAGATACGCAGTATTTT
CASGAGDPTDTQYF
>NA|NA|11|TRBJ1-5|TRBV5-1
TGCGCCACCCCGGGGGGTCAGCCCCAGCATTTT
CATPGGQPQHF
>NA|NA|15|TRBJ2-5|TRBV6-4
TGTGCCAGCAGACCCCCTAGGGCCAGGGAAGAGACCCAGTACTTC
CASRPPRAREETQYF
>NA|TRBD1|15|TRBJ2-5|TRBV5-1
TGCGCCAGCAGCCCTGGGACAGCGTCGCAAGAGACCCAGTACTTC
CASSPGTASQETQYF
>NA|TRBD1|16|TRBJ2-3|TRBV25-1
TGTGCCAGCAGTGTGGACCGGGACAGGGGAACAGATACGCAGTATTTT
CASSVDRDRGTDTQYF
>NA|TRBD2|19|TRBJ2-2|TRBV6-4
TGTGCCAGCAGTGAAAGTGGCGGACTAGCGGGAGGAAACACCGGGGAGCTGTTTTTT
CASSESGGLAGGNTGELFF
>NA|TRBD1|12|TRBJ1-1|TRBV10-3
TGTGCCAGTCAAGGGGGCGGTAGTGAAGCTTTCTTT
CASQGGGSEAFF
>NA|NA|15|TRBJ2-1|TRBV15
TGTGCCACCAACCCACTAGCACGGGGTTCAAATGAGCAGTTCTTC
CATNPLARGSNEQFF
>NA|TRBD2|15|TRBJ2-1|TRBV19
TGTGCCAGTAGTATAGAGGCGGGAGCTTACAATGAGCAGTTCTTC
CASSIEAGAYNEQFF
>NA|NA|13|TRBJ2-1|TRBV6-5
TGTGCCAGCAGTTACTCCGGAAACAATGAGCAGTTCTTC
CASSYSGNNEQFF
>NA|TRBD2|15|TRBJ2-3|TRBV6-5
TGTGCCAGCAGTTACGTCCGGGAGGGGACAGATACGCAGTATTTT
CASSYVREGTDTQYF
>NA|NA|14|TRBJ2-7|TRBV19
TGTGCCAGTAGCTGGGGGCCCGCGGCCTACGAGCAGTACTTC
CASSWGPAAYEQYF
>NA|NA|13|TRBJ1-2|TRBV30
TGTGCCTGGAGTGTACAAACAGGTTATGGCTACACCTTC
CAWSVQTGYGYTF
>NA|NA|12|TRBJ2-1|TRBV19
TGTGCCAGTAGCATGGGGCTCTCCCCATCGTTCTTC
CASSMGLSPSFF
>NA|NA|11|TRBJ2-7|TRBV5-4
TGTGCCAGCAGCTTGGGGTACGAGCAGTACTTC
CASSLGYEQYF
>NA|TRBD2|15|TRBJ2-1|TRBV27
TGTGCCAGCAGGGAGCGGGACCCGCCCTACAATGAGCAGTTCTTC
CASRERDPPYNEQFF
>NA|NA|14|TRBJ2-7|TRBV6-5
TGTGCCAGCAGCCCCCTCGTGAGGCCCTACGAGCAGTACTTC
CASSPLVRPYEQYF
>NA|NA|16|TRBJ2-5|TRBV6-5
TGTGCCAGCAGTTACTCTTTGGACGGCTTCGGGGGGACCCAGTACTTC
CASSYSLDGFGGTQYF
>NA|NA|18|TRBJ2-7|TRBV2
TGTGCCAGCAGCGACCCCAGACGTATCTCTGTCAACTCCTACGAGCAGTACTTC
CASSDPRRISVNSYEQYF
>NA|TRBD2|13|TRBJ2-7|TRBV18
TGTGCCAGCTCAGGGGGACTAACGTACGAGCAGTACTTC
CASSGGLTYEQYF
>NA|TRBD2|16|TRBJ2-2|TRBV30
TGTGCCTTCGACCCTACGGGCGGGAGGTCCCCCGGGGAGCTGTTTTTT
CAFDPTGGRSPGELFF
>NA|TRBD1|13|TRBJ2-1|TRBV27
TGTGCCAGCAAGGGACAGGCGAGAATTGAGCAGTTCTTC
CASKGQARIEQFF
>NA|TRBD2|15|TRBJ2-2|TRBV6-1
TGTGCCAGCAGCCACATAGCGGGACACACCGGGGAGCTGTTTTTT
CASSHIAGHTGELFF
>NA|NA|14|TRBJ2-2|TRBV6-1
TGTGCCAGCAATAGGCAGGGATACACCGGGGAGCTGTTTTTT
CASNRQGYTGELFF
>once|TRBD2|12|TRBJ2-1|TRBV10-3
TGTGCCATAAGCTCGGGGGGAGTCGAGCAGTTCTTC
CAISSGGVEQFF
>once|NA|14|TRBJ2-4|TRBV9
TGTGCCAGCAGCGCCCGGGGGTATGAAGACATTCAGTACTTC
CASSARGYEDIQYF
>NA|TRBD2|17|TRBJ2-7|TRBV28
TGTGCCAGCAGTTTTAGACTAGCGGGAGGACTAACCTACGAGCAGTACTTC
CASSFRLAGGLTYEQYF
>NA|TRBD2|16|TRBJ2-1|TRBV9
TGTGCCAGCAGCGCATACGGGACTAGCGGGTACAATGAGCAGTTCTTC
CASSAYGTSGYNEQFF
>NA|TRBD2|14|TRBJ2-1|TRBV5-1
TGCGCCAGCAGCCCGACTAGCGCCAGGGAGGAGCAGTTCTTC
CASSPTSAREEQFF
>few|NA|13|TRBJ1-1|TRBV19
TGTGCCAGTAGTACAGGGTTCGGCACTGAAGCTTTCTTT
CASSTGFGTEAFF
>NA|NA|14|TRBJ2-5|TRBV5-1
TGCGCCAGCAGCTGGGCGGGCGGCCAAGAGACCCAGTACTTC
CASSWAGGQETQYF
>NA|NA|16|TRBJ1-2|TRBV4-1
TGCGCCAGCAGCCAAGGAGCCGGGACCGCGCGCTATGGCTACACCTTC
CASSQGAGTARYGYTF
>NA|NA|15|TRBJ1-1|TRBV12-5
TGTGCTAGTGGTTTGGTACTGTTGGGGTCCACTGAAGCTTTCTTT
CASGLVLLGSTEAFF
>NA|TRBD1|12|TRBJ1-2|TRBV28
TGTGCCAGCAGAGGGGGCAACTATGGCTACACCTTC
CASRGGNYGYTF
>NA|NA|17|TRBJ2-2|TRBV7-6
TGTGCCAGCAGCCCGGCGGCGAGGGAGCGACCCCCGGGGTCTATGTTTTTT
CASSPAARERPPGSMFF
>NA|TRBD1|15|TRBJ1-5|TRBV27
TGTGCCAGCAGCCCTGAGGGGGCGCGATATCAGCCCCAGCATTTT
CASSPEGARYQPQHF
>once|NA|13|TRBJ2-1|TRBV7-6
TGTGCCAGCAGCTTGGGGACCCACAATGAGCAGTTCTTC
CASSLGTHNEQFF
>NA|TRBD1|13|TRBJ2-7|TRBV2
TGTGCCAGCAGGGGGACAGACTCCTACGAGCAGTACTTC
CASRGTDSYEQYF
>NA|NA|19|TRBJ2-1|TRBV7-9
TGTGCCAGCAGCCTACCCCCCAGGGGCCAGAAGAGCTCCTACAATGAGCAGTTCTTC
CASSLPPRGQKSSYNEQFF
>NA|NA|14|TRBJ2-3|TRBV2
TGTGCCAGCAGTGAGGGCCCCCCTGGAGATACGCAGTATTTT
CASSEGPPGDTQYF
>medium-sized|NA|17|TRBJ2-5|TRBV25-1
TGTGCCAGCACGCGACACACATCTGGGGCTAGTGGGGAGACCCAGTACTTC
CASTRHTSGASGETQYF
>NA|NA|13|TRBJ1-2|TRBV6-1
TGTGCCAGCAGTGACATGGGTTCCTATGGCTACACCTTC
CASSDMGSYGYTF